This TCR beta chain stems from a study of early T cells in non-severe SARS-CoV-2 infection. In this sample, this clonotype turned up many times. TCRdb processed the 5' RACE reads anew with MiXCR; each CDR3 protein has one entry. The data hold 65,000 to 75,000 distinct CDR3 sequences, with around a tenth observed a single time. The CDR3 has 13 residues. V was pared by 1 base and J by 7 bases, with 13 bases between. Germline CDR1 reads DFQATT; CDR2 reads SNEGSKA (reference sequence). The sequencing sample was made of whole blood. The clonotype comes from an adult who was a healthcare worker with PCR-confirmed SARS-CoV-2 infection or an uninfected control (not recorded which). The chain couples TRBV20-1 to TRBJ2-5, with D hard to call. The CDR3 DNA sequence: TGCAGTGCTAGAGGTGATAGGAACCCGACCCAGTACTTC. It is translated as CSARGDRNPTQYF.